This T cell receptor (beta chain) was captured in a study of CD8 T cells in Susac syndrome. Regarding the study as a whole: Repertoires of Susac syndrome CD4+ T cells lacked clonal expansion.

CD8+ and CD4+ T cells were negatively isolated; TEMRA cells were FACS-enriched. An amount of RNA that ranged from roughly 0.45 to 1 ug was reverse transcribed with random hexamers. Amplification of TCR beta CDR3 by immunoSEQ multiplex PCR spanned 54 Vbeta and 13 Jbeta. TCRdb processed the immunoSEQ multiplex PCR reads anew with MiXCR; each CDR3 protein has one entry. The data contain under 95,000 distinct CDR3 sequences, about 94% of them seen just once; the ten biggest clones take up around 0.33%. Concerning this clonotype itself: Antigen unknown.

Trimming left V 6 bases short and J 8 bases short, with 14 bases between. The CDR3 has 14 amino acids. Germline lookup yields CDR1 MNHEY and CDR2 SMNVEV (reference sequence). Sequencing was carried out using CD4+ T cells from PBMCs. The TCR sequence derives from a human donor with Susac syndrome. The chain couples TRBV27 to TRBJ1-6; no clear D gene. The CDR3 loop reads CASRLDVGDSPLHF. The CDR3 DNA reads TGTGCCAGCAGGCTCGACGTCGGGGATTCACCCCTCCACTTT.